Included here is one T cell receptor (beta chain) sequence, with context. Antigen specificity is unknown. Next came a second PCR, run for roughly 7 to 12 cycles, which used a sample-barcoded 5' primer along with a J-beta primer mix. TCRdb processed the 5' RACE reads anew with MiXCR; each CDR3 protein has one entry. The data hold 650,000 to 700,000 distinct CDR3 sequences, with about 50% observed a single time. This entry belongs to a study of blood T cells in healthy people across ages. Study-wide results and limits: Aged donors had fewer naive CD4+ cells and lower diversity than long-lived donors.

The TCR was taken from a woman of 80 years or more in good health. Sequencing input: blood.

CDR3 DNA: TGCGCCAGCAGCCCCCAAACTAGCCTGAGCACAGATACGCAGTATTTT. This translates into CASSPQTSLSTDTQYF. This sequence joins TRBV5-1 and TRBJ2-3, with D possibly being TRBD2 (6 bases). The germline V gene encodes CDR1 SGHRS and CDR2 YFSETQ. V was shortened by 4 bases and J by 0 bases, with 15 bases between the two germline ends. The CDR3 length is 16 residues.